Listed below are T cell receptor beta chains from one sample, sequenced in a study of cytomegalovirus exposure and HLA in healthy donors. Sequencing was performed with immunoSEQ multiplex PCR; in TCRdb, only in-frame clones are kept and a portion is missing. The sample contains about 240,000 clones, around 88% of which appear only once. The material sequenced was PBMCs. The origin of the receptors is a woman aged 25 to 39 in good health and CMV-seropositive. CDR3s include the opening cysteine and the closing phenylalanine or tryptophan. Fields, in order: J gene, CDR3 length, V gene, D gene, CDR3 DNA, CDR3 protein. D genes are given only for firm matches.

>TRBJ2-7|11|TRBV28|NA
TGTGCCAGCAGGGGGGGCTACGAGCAGTACTTC
CASRGGYEQYF
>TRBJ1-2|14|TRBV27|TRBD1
TGTGCCAGCAGTTTGCAGGGACAGGGAAATGGCTACACCTTC
CASSLQGQGNGYTF
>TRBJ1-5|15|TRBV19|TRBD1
TGTGCCAGTAGTATAGGACAGGGAAGGGATCAGCCCCAGCATTTT
CASSIGQGRDQPQHF
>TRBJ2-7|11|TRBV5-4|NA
TGTGCCAGCAGCTCTCTCTACGAGCAGTACTTC
CASSSLYEQYF
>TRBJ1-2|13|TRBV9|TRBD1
TGTGCCAGCAGCCCCGACAGGGAGGATGGCTACACCTTC
CASSPDREDGYTF
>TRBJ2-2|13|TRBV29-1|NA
TGCAGCGTTGCAACGGCGAACACCGGGGAGCTGTTTTTT
CSVATANTGELFF
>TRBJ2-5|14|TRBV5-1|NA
TGCGCCAGCAGCTTGCAGGGGCCGGGGGAGACCCAGTACTTC
CASSLQGPGETQYF
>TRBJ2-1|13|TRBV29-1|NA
TGCAGCGTTGCAGGCGGGGCCTACAATGAGCAGTTCTTC
CSVAGGAYNEQFF
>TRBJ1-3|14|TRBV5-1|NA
TGCGCCAGCAGCTTGTTGGGAGCTGGAAACACCATATATTTT
CASSLLGAGNTIYF
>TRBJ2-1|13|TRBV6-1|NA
TGTGCCAGCAGTGTCCGCCCCTTAGATGAGCAGTTCTTC
CASSVRPLDEQFF
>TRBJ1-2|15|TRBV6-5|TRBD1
TGTGCCAGCAGTTACGGTACAGGGGTCGTGGATGGCTACACCTTC
CASSYGTGVVDGYTF
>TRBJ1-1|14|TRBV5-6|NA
TGTGCCAGCAGCTTGGGCCAGGGATGGACTGAAGCTTTCTTT
CASSLGQGWTEAFF
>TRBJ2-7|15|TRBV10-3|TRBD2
TGTGCCATCAGTGAGCCTACTAGCGTAGACTACGAGCAGTACTTC
CAISEPTSVDYEQYF
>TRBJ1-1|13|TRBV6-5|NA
TGTGCCAGCAGTTACTCGTACAGGACTGAAGCTTTCTTT
CASSYSYRTEAFF
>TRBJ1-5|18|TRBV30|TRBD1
TGTGCCTGGAGGCCCGGGACAGGGGGAACTTATAGCAATCAGCCCCAGCATTTT
CAWRPGTGGTYSNQPQHF